This section outlines one TCR beta chain sequence together with its context. These data originate in a study of blood T cell repertoires in COVID-19. Turning to the study itself: Sample material is recorded as cDNA or gDNA derived from T cells, B-cell-depleted T cells, or PBMCs.

Using immunoSEQ multiplex PCR, the repertoire was profiled, and TCRdb retains in-frame clones only, with some absent. The sample yields under 300,000 clones, 88% seen once. The TCR sequence derives from a woman in her twenties or thirties who had recovered from COVID-19. The sample comprised PBMCs or T cells enriched from blood (not recorded which).

For the CDR3, the DNA is TGTGCCAGCAGCTCTTACAGGGGTATGAACACTGAAGCTTTCTTT. Protein: CASSSYRGMNTEAFF. The genes are TRBV7-8 and TRBJ1-1, with 7 bases matching TRBD1. Germline V CDR1 and CDR2: SGHVS, FQNEAQ. V lost 4 bases to trimming and J lost 0 bases; unmatched junction nucleotides: 5. The CDR3 is 15 amino acids.